The 4 T cell receptor beta chains below all came from one sample that was sequenced in a study of blood T cell repertoires in COVID-19. Profiling relied on immunoSEQ multiplex PCR, and the TCRdb table lists in-frame clones only, not all of them. The table lists fewer than 250,000 clones, 83% of them singletons, with approximately 5.7% in the top ten. Sequencing input: peripheral blood. Receptors originate from a human donor in a cohort sampled during active COVID-19.

This clone occurred a few times. This chain joins TRBV4-2 and TRBJ1-2, with D possibly being TRBD1 (6 bases). V dropped 4 bases and J dropped 6 bases, with 12 bases sitting between them. The germline V gene encodes CDR1 LGHNA and CDR2 YNFKEQ. The CDR3 spans 13 residues. This chain's CDR3 is CASSRPGDNGYTF. In DNA form, the CDR3 reads TGTGCCAGCAGCCGCCCAGGGGATAATGGCTACACCTTC.

The chain joins TRBV7-9 to TRBJ1-4; TRBD1 matches at 7 bases. CDR1 SEHNR and CDR2 FQNEAQ come from the germline V gene (reference sequence). The CDR3 consists of 13 residues. V gave up 6 bases and J gave up 4 bases; unmatched junction bases: 2. CDR3 amino acids: CASRRDSNEKLFF. The CDR3 coding sequence is TGTGCCAGCAGACGGGACAGTAATGAAAAACTGTTTTTT. The full variable domain, rest sourced from reference TRBV7-9 and TRBJ1-4, is DTGVSQNPRHKITKRGQNVTFRCDPISEHNRLYWYRQTLGQGPEFLTYFQNEAQLEKSRLLSDRFSAERPKGSFSTLEIQRTEQGDSAMYLCASRRDSNEKLFFGSGTQLSVL.

The chain combines TRBV2 with TRBJ1-5, with D unresolved. The CDR3 runs to 12 residues. Per the germline V gene, CDR1 is SNHLY and CDR2 is FYNNEI. Trimming shortened V by 6 bases and J by 4 bases, and 7 bases separated the two germline ends. The CDR3 protein is CASSPGNQPQHF. CDR3 coding DNA: TGTGCCAGCAGCCCAGGTAATCAGCCCCAGCATTTT.

The rearrangement links TRBV7-2 to TRBJ2-7, with 8 bases fitting TRBD1. The CDR3 totals 14 residues. Germline lookup yields CDR1 SGHTA and CDR2 FQGNSA. The V gene end was trimmed by 5 bases and the J gene end by 4 bases; junction bases not matched to a gene: 7. The CDR3 here is CASSARTGLYEQYF. In nucleotides, the CDR3 is TGTGCCAGCAGCGCTCGGACAGGGCTTTACGAGCAGTACTTC.